Following are 16 T cell receptor beta chains from one sample sequenced in a study of blood T cell repertoires in COVID-19. Assay used: immunoSEQ multiplex PCR; TCRdb lists only in-frame clones, some missing. Counted here are about 200,000 clones, about 90% occurring once; the ten biggest clones make up about 0.8%. The sequenced sample was peripheral blood. The receptor set was obtained from a man aged 55 to 70 with COVID-19, enrolled during active disease.

V and J are TRBV10-3 and TRBJ1-2; D may be TRBD1 (6 bases). Germline assignment: CDR1 ENHRY and CDR2 SYGVKD. With 2 bases removed from V and 2 bases from J, the gap between germline ends came to 6 bases. CDR3 size: 13 residues. The DNA for the CDR3 is TGTGCCATCAGTGAGCAGGGGAACTATGGCTACACCTTC. This gives the protein CAISEQGNYGYTF.

This clone has only a few counts. The chain employs TRBV11-2 and TRBJ1-1; 8 nucleotides line up with TRBD1. The CDR3 loop spans 15 amino acids. Germline lookup yields CDR1 SGHAT and CDR2 FQNNGV. After removal of 3 bases from V and 1 base from J, the junction contained 4 bases not matched to a gene. CDR3: CASSFRTGWNTEAFF. The CDR3 region has the DNA TGTGCCAGCAGCTTTAGGACAGGGTGGAACACTGAAGCTTTCTTT.

This clone was observed a few times. V gene TRBV19 combines with J gene TRBJ2-7; D is possibly TRBD2 (6 bases). Germline-derived CDR1 and CDR2 are LNHDA and SQIVND (reference sequence). The length of the CDR3 is 14 residues. V lost 3 bases, J lost 3 bases, and 12 bases lay in between. The CDR3 DNA reads as TGTGCCAGTAGTATTTTGGGGCGGGACTACGAGCAGTACTTC. The encoded protein is CASSILGRDYEQYF.

This sequence joins TRBV29-1 and TRBJ1-2; TRBD1 agrees at 10 bases. J lost 6 bases, V lost 1 base, and 8 bases had no gene match. CDR3 length: 15 residues. CDR1 is SQVTM and CDR2 is ANQGSEA in the germline V gene. The CDR3 is CSVEGGDRGINGYTF. For the CDR3, the DNA is TGCAGCGTTGAAGGGGGGGACAGGGGAATAAATGGCTACACCTTC. The full variable domain, its missing parts supplied by reference TRBV29-1 and TRBJ1-2, is SAVISQKPSRDICQRGTSLTIQCQVDSQVTMMFWYRQQPGQSLTLIATANQGSEATYESGFVIDKFPISRPNLTFSTLTVSNMSPEDSSIYLCSVEGGDRGINGYTFGSGTRLTVV.

The chain carries TRBV5-1 and TRBJ1-4; unclear D gene. CDR3 length: 13 residues. Between the trimmed V and J ends, which lost 0 bases and 5 bases, there was a span of 5 bases. Germline V lookup: CDR1 SGHRS, CDR2 YFSETQ. The CDR3 protein is CASSLGGNEKLFF. CDR3 coding DNA: TGCGCCAGCAGCTTGGGAGGGAATGAAAAACTGTTTTTT.

The chain uses TRBV7-3 and TRBJ2-7, with D maybe TRBD2 (6 bases). The CDR3 runs to 16 residues. Germline CDR1 and CDR2: SGHTA and FQGTGA. Trimming left V 2 bases short and J 0 bases short, with 14 bases between. DNA of the CDR3: TGTGCCAGCAGCTTATTTAGCGGCGCTAGCTCCTACGAGCAGTACTTC. Its protein is CASSLFSGASSYEQYF.

In this sample, this clone turned up a few times. This chain connects TRBV6-5 to TRBJ1-1; the D is unclear. CDR1 MNHEY and CDR2 SVGAGI come from the germline V gene. CDR3 length equals 14 residues. The V end was cut by 7 bases, the J end by 0 bases, with 12 bases between. The CDR3 DNA is TGTGCCAGCACCCAGACAACGATGAACACTGAAGCTTTCTTT. The encoded protein is CASTQTTMNTEAFF.

The gene calls are TRBV28 and TRBJ2-7, with 8 bases fitting TRBD1. The germline CDR1 and CDR2 sequences are MDHEN and SYDVKM. The CDR3 contains 14 residues. With 6 bases clipped from V and 5 bases from J, the junction kept 9 bases outside the gene matches. The CDR3 DNA sequence: TGTGCCAGCAGGAGCACCGGGACAGGCAACGAGCAGTACTTC. It translates to CASRSTGTGNEQYF. Full variable domain (remainder filled in from reference TRBV28 and TRBJ2-7): DVKVTQSSRYLVKRTGEKVFLECVQDMDHENMFWYRQDPGLGLRLIYFSYDVKMKEKGDIPEGYSVSREKKERFSLILESASTNQTSMYLCASRSTGTGNEQYFGPGTRLTVT.

V usage is TRBV7-9 and J usage is TRBJ1-2, with D possibly being TRBD1 (5 bases). The germline gives CDR1 SEHNR, CDR2 FQNEAQ (reference sequence). The length of the CDR3 is 15 residues. Trimming removed 1 base at V and 5 bases at J, with 14 bases between. CDR3 bases: TGTGCCAGCAGCTTAGAGGTTACGCGGGGGTATGGCTACACCTTC. Translated, it gives CASSLEVTRGYGYTF.

The chain is built from TRBV14 and TRBJ1-6, with 7 bases matching TRBD1. Unmatched junction bases numbered 8, after V lost 3 bases and J lost 6 bases. The germline CDR1 and CDR2 sequences are SGHDN and FVKESK. The CDR3 sequence is 16 residues long. CDR3 sequence (DNA): TGTGCCAGCAGCCAGGCCAGGGGGTTGGCTAATTCACCCCTCCACTTT. Its protein product is CASSQARGLANSPLHF.

About this clone itself: The same CDR3 also results from other DNA sequences found in this sample. The chain is built from TRBV18 and TRBJ1-6, with 10 bases matching TRBD1. V dropped 3 bases and J dropped 10; count of bases not matched to a gene: 6. Germline loops: CDR1 KGHSH, CDR2 LQKENI. The CDR3 runs to 15 residues. Here the CDR3 reads CASSPSGTGVSPLHF. In DNA, the CDR3 is TGTGCCAGCTCACCGTCCGGGACAGGGGTGTCACCCCTCCACTTT.

The rearrangement uses TRBV9 and TRBJ2-1; perhaps TRBD2 as D (6 bases). Trimming pared 4 bases from V and 0 bases from J, leaving 14 bases between. Germline values: CDR1 SGDLS, CDR2 YYNGEE. The CDR3 is 16 residues long. CDR3 bases: TGTGCCAGCAGCAGAGGGGAGGAGAACTCCTACAATGAGCAGTTCTTC. It translates to CASSRGEENSYNEQFF.

V is TRBV7-9 and J is TRBJ2-3; 7 nucleotides line up with TRBD1. CDR1 SEHNR and CDR2 FQNEAQ come from the germline V gene (reference sequence). The CDR3 is 16 residues long. Trimming cost V 4 bases and J 1 base; bases outside gene matches: 8. The DNA for the CDR3 is TGTGCCAGCAGCTCAGACAGGGTAGACGGCACAGATACGCAGTATTTT. Translation gives CASSSDRVDGTDTQYF. Filled out from reference TRBV7-9 and TRBJ2-3, the complete variable domain reads DTGVSQNPRHKITKRGQNVTFRCDPISEHNRLYWYRQTLGQGPEFLTYFQNEAQLEKSRLLSDRFSAERPKGSFSTLEIQRTEQGDSAMYLCASSSDRVDGTDTQYFGPGTRLTVL.

The CDR3 reads CASSLLSTLNTEAFF. The CDR3 bases are TGTGCCAGCAGTTTACTATCCACGCTGAACACTGAAGCTTTCTTT. The chain joins TRBV27 to TRBJ1-1; no reliable D call. The CDR3 runs 15 residues. V lost 2 bases to trimming and J lost 0 bases, with 10 bases between them. The V gene's germline CDR1 is MNHEY and CDR2 SMNVEV (reference sequence).

The gene calls are TRBV5-1 and TRBJ2-5, with 11 bases fitting TRBD2. The length of the CDR3 is 16 residues. Germline CDR1 reads SGHRS; CDR2 reads YFSETQ. V lost 4 bases and J lost 5; bases outside the gene matches: 10. The CDR3 DNA is TGCGCCAGCAGCCCCCATAGGACTAGCGGGCGGGAGACCCAGTACTTC. This codes for CASSPHRTSGRETQYF.

This chain links TRBV21-1 with TRBJ1-4; TRBD1, the table's D call, lacks a check against the DNA. TRBV21-1 is shown as a pseudogene. The length of the CDR3 is 14 residues. The CDR3 sequence: CASSPKARNEKLFF. CDR3 nucleotide sequence: TGTGCCAGCAGTCCCAAAGCCAGGAATGAAAAACTGTTTTTT.